These T cell receptor beta chains were read from a single sample in a study of OX40 agonist ivuxolimab in advanced cancers. Repertoires were generated with immunoSEQ multiplex PCR, while TCRdb's copy carries only in-frame clones and drops some. The table shows about 35,000 clones, with around 80% occurring only once. The source was CD4+ or CD8+ T cells sorted from blood, collected in a trial of the OX40 agonist ivuxolimab. Receptor source: an adult with an advanced solid tumor such as melanoma, head and neck, liver or kidney cancer. The CDR3 runs from the conserved cysteine through the conserved F or W. D genes are given only for firm matches. A row's size may be missing; if present it is once, few, many or a size class.

>TRBV9|TRBJ2-2|NA|NA
CASSVAGSLTGELFF
TGTGCCAGCAGCGTAGCAGGGTCGTTGACCGGGGAGCTGTTTTTT
>TRBV10-2|TRBJ1-1|few|TRBD1
CAGREGAPTEAFF
TGCGCCGGGCGGGAGGGGGCTCCCACTGAAGCTTTCTTT
>TRBV27|TRBJ1-4|NA|NA
CASSSSVQTNEKLFF
TGTGCCAGCAGTTCCTCGGTGCAAACTAATGAAAAACTGTTTTTT
>TRBV9|TRBJ2-3|NA|NA
CASSGTLGGITDTQYF
TGTGCCAGCAGCGGGACCCTAGGGGGGATCACAGATACGCAGTATTTT
>TRBV29-1|TRBJ2-2|NA|TRBD2
CSVSGGTNTGELFF
TGCAGCGTTAGCGGGGGGACGAACACCGGGGAGCTGTTTTTT
>TRBV13|TRBJ2-5|NA|TRBD2
CASSKRLAGGQETQYF
TGTGCCAGCAGCAAAAGACTAGCGGGGGGACAAGAGACCCAGTACTTC
>TRBV25-1|TRBJ2-3|NA|TRBD1
CASSEVTGGRGDTQYF
TGTGCCAGCAGTGAAGTCACAGGGGGCCGGGGAGATACGCAGTATTTT
>TRBV5-6|TRBJ1-1|NA|NA
CASSLAYPGDEAFF
TGTGCCAGCAGCTTGGCCTATCCGGGGGATGAAGCTTTCTTT
>TRBV21-1|TRBJ1-5|few|NA
CASSKDGWWVGDRENQPQHF
TGTGCCAGCAGCAAAGACGGGTGGTGGGTGGGGGACAGGGAAAATCAGCCCCAGCATTTT
>TRBV6-6|TRBJ1-1|once|NA
CASSYGGGGAFF
TGTGCCAGCAGTTACGGGGGCGGGGGAGCTTTCTTT
>TRBV9|TRBJ1-1|NA|NA
CASSVGFDGGMNTEAFF
TGTGCCAGCAGCGTTGGGTTTGACGGCGGAATGAACACTGAAGCTTTCTTT
>TRBV2|TRBJ1-2|NA|NA
CASSPSGVTYGYTF
TGTGCCAGCAGTCCAAGCGGGGTTACTTATGGCTACACCTTC
>TRBV30|TRBJ2-7|once|NA
CAWSVRPNYEQYF
TGTGCCTGGAGTGTACGTCCGAACTACGAGCAGTACTTC
>TRBV5-6|TRBJ2-5|NA|NA
CASSLTGTDQETQYF
TGTGCCAGCAGCTTGACCGGGACCGACCAAGAGACCCAGTACTTC
>TRBV6-5|TRBJ1-2|few|TRBD1
CASSYTDRGSGGYTF
TGTGCCAGCAGTTACACGGACAGGGGTTCGGGCGGCTACACCTTC
>TRBV10-1|TRBJ1-3|NA|TRBD1
CASSSGTGASGNTIYF
TGCGCCAGCAGCTCCGGGACAGGGGCCTCTGGAAACACCATATATTTT
>TRBV4-2|TRBJ1-5|few|TRBD1
CASSQETGGGQPQHF
TGTGCCAGCAGCCAAGAGACAGGGGGTGGCCAGCCCCAGCATTTT
>TRBV18|TRBJ1-2|NA|TRBD1
CASSPPAGGYYGYTF
TGTGCCAGCTCACCACCGGCAGGGGGTTACTATGGCTACACCTTC
>TRBV29-1|TRBJ1-2|NA|NA
CSVEDFRTGYTF
TGCAGCGTTGAAGACTTCCGGACAGGCTACACCTTC
>TRBV6-1|TRBJ1-5|NA|NA
CASSDDSTYQPQHF
TGTGCCAGCAGCGACGACAGCACTTATCAGCCCCAGCATTTT
>TRBV6-5|TRBJ1-1|NA|TRBD1
CASSYSIQGETEAFF
TGTGCCAGCAGTTACTCGATACAGGGGGAAACTGAAGCTTTCTTT
>TRBV6-5|TRBJ1-2|NA|NA
CASSYSRGGAGYTF
TGTGCCAGCAGTTACTCGAGAGGGGGGGCTGGCTACACCTTC
>TRBV28|TRBJ2-3|medium-sized|TRBD2
CASSSIAGRDADTQYF
TGTGCCAGCAGTTCTATAGCGGGGAGGGACGCAGATACGCAGTATTTT
>TRBV7-9|TRBJ1-2|NA|NA
CASSREGYTF
TGTGCCAGCAGCCGAGAGGGCTACACCTTC
>TRBV10-3|TRBJ2-3|NA|NA
CAITPGPTLTDTQYF
TGTGCCATCACCCCGGGACCTACGCTCACAGATACGCAGTATTTT
>TRBV19|TRBJ1-2|NA|NA
CASSTRGGYTF
TGTGCCAGTAGTACCAGGGGAGGCTACACCTTC
>TRBV28|TRBJ2-7|NA|NA
CASSLEYRPHEQYF
TGTGCCAGCAGTTTAGAGTACCGCCCCCACGAGCAGTACTTC
>TRBV9|TRBJ2-2|NA|TRBD2
CASRRTSGGAPGELFF
TGTGCCAGCAGAAGGACTAGCGGGGGGGCCCCCGGGGAGCTGTTTTTT
>TRBV7-9|TRBJ1-4|NA|TRBD1
CASSAMTGIEEKLFF
TGTGCCAGCAGCGCGATGACAGGGATTGAAGAAAAACTGTTTTTT
>TRBV28|TRBJ1-4|NA|NA
CASSPRGAGNEKLFF
TGTGCCAGCAGCCCTCGGGGGGCGGGAAATGAAAAACTGTTTTTT
>TRBV7-2|TRBJ2-5|NA|NA
CASSLTYYQETQYF
TGTGCCAGCAGCTTGACTTATTACCAAGAGACCCAGTACTTC
>TRBV7-8|TRBJ2-1|NA|NA
CASSLAAGSYNEQFF
TGTGCCAGCAGCTTAGCCGCGGGGTCCTACAATGAGCAGTTCTTC
>TRBV7-8|TRBJ2-5|NA|NA
CASSLDSGRETQYF
TGTGCCAGCAGCTTAGACTCAGGGAGAGAGACCCAGTACTTC
>TRBV6-5|TRBJ2-2|NA|NA
CASSWGAAGTGELFF
TGTGCCAGCAGTTGGGGGGCGGCGGGGACCGGGGAGCTGTTTTTT
>TRBV19|TRBJ2-1|NA|TRBD1
CASSTKPLDRGLYEQFF
TGTGCCAGTAGTACAAAACCCCTAGACAGGGGGCTCTATGAGCAGTTCTTC
>TRBV6-5|TRBJ1-5|NA|NA
CASSLASRSQPQHF
TGTGCCAGCAGTTTAGCCAGTCGGAGTCAGCCCCAGCATTTT
>TRBV19|TRBJ1-5|NA|TRBD1
CASKWTGFSNQPQHF
TGTGCCAGTAAGTGGACAGGGTTCAGCAATCAGCCCCAGCATTTT
>TRBV30|TRBJ1-3|NA|NA
CAWSLGGPSGNTIYF
TGTGCCTGGAGTCTCGGAGGCCCCTCTGGAAACACCATATATTTT
>TRBV5-4|TRBJ2-1|NA|TRBD2
CASSYGGAVTYNEQFF
TGTGCCAGCAGCTACGGGGGGGCCGTGACCTACAATGAGCAGTTCTTC
>TRBV5-4|TRBJ1-6|NA|NA
CASSSPDSLSPLHF
TGTGCCAGCAGCAGTCCGGACAGCCTTTCACCCCTCCACTTT
>TRBV5-6|TRBJ1-2|once|NA
CASSYDRSRYGYTF
TGTGCCAGCAGCTACGACAGGTCTCGGTATGGCTACACCTTC
>TRBV5-1|TRBJ2-7|NA|NA
CASSLDGSYEQYF
TGCGCCAGCAGCCTGGACGGTTCCTACGAGCAGTACTTC
>TRBV5-1|TRBJ2-7|once|TRBD1
CASSLVGDRGEEQYF
TGCGCCAGCAGCTTGGTGGGGGACAGGGGTGAGGAGCAGTACTTC
>TRBV14|TRBJ2-7|NA|TRBD1
CASSHTGTGSYEQYF
TGTGCCAGCAGCCATACCGGGACAGGGAGTTACGAGCAGTACTTC
>TRBV5-1|TRBJ1-4|NA|NA
CASSLSQGSNEKLFF
TGCGCCAGCAGCTTATCACAGGGTAGTAATGAAAAACTGTTTTTT
>TRBV27|TRBJ1-2|once|NA
CASSPRGPDYGYTF
TGTGCCAGCAGTCCTCGCGGTCCCGACTATGGCTACACCTTC
>TRBV21-1|TRBJ2-7|NA|NA
CASSATTAYEQYF
TGTGCCAGCAGCGCCACCACGGCCTACGAGCAGTACTTC
>TRBV28|TRBJ1-2|NA|TRBD1
CASSSSGTGNSYGYTF
TGTGCCAGCAGTTCATCCGGGACAGGGAATAGCTATGGCTACACCTTC
>TRBV5-6|TRBJ2-3|NA|TRBD2
CASKKLAGGRDTQYF
TGTGCCAGCAAAAAGCTAGCGGGGGGGCGGGATACGCAGTATTTT
>TRBV29-1|TRBJ2-3|NA|NA
CSVEFVTKSDTQYF
TGCAGCGTTGAATTCGTTACCAAGTCCGATACGCAGTATTTT
>TRBV4-1|TRBJ1-1|NA|NA
CASSQVDGNTEAFF
TGCGCCAGCAGCCAAGTTGACGGAAACACTGAAGCTTTCTTT
>TRBV10-1|TRBJ1-2|medium-sized|NA
CASSADRNGGYTF
TGCGCCAGCAGTGCCGACAGGAACGGTGGCTACACCTTC